Below, one T cell receptor (beta chain) is given with its context. Its antigen remains unknown. This record comes from a study of OX40 agonist ivuxolimab in advanced cancers. Study as a whole: Enrollees could have had prior anti-PD-1, anti-PD-L1 or anti-CTLA-4 therapy, which approximately 40% had received.

With autoimmune disease history or systemic immunosuppression, patients were excluded. Trimming pared 5 bases from V and 6 bases from J, leaving 7 bases between. This CDR3 has 10 residues. The germline CDR1 and CDR2 sequences are SQVTM and ANQGSEA. Whole-study findings and limits: Near-lowest levels of clonal expansion characterized partial responders at 0.1-3.0 mg/kg. Among the nonresponders, some also had low normalized T-cell clonal expansion.

TCRdb's copy holds only in-frame clones and misses some; the assay was immunoSEQ multiplex PCR. Of some 20,000 clones in the sample, around 74% are singletons; the top ten hold roughly 32%. The input for sequencing was CD4+ or CD8+ T cells sorted from blood, taken in a trial of the OX40 agonist ivuxolimab. The chain is built from TRBV29-1 and TRBJ1-1; no clear D. The receptor was isolated from an adult with an advanced solid tumor such as melanoma, head and neck, liver or kidney cancer. The CDR3: CSVLGSEAFF. CDR3 DNA: TGCAGCGTTTTGGGTTCTGAAGCTTTCTTT.